This TCR beta chain stems from a study of cytomegalovirus exposure and HLA in healthy donors. Study summary: Later, an analysis reported that the 95 to 150 validation repertoires had used the same platform as the 666 first-cohort repertoires.

Profiled with immunoSEQ multiplex PCR; TCRdb holds only in-frame clones, not every one. The sample carries roughly 200,000 clones, roughly four fifths recorded once. Comment on this clone: Its antigen is unidentified.

The donors were part of the roughly 120-subject validation cohort, which stood apart from the roughly 670-subject first cohort. Study outcomes and limitations: One later analysis, an examination of the 90 to 150 validation repertoires, found that first-cohort TCR clusters tended to co-occur in them.

The sample consisted of PBMCs. The clonotype comes from a woman aged 18-30 years in good health and CMV-seropositive.

The CDR3 nucleotides read TGTGCCAGCAGCTACGGGGGTCATTCCCCCGAGCAGTACTTC. It specifies CASSYGGHSPEQYF. The rearrangement links TRBV11-2 to TRBJ2-7; possible D gene TRBD2, 6 bases. The germline V and J ends were trimmed by 4 bases and 6 bases, with 16 bases remaining between them. CDR3 size: 14 residues. Per the germline V gene, CDR1 is SGHAT and CDR2 is FQNNGV.